These 17 T cell receptor beta chains originate from one sample sequenced in a study of T cells in Graves' hyperthyroidism and ophthalmopathy. The CDR3 regions of TCR beta were amplified from RNA transcripts. First-round RT-PCR with HTBI primers amplified the TCR CDR3 region. TCRdb reprocessed the multiplex PCR reads with MiXCR, giving one entry per CDR3 protein. The sample has more than 500,000 distinct CDR3 sequences, approximately 15% seen once; the top ten hold 3.5% to 4.5%. Sequencing input: blood. The receptor set was obtained from a woman aged 40 to 50 with Graves' ophthalmopathy.

This clonotype came up many times. The rearrangement uses TRBV29-1 and TRBJ2-7; D is unresolved. V shed 4 bases and J shed 1 base, with 8 bases lying between them. CDR3 length equals 12 residues. Germline V gene data show CDR1 as SQVTM and CDR2 as ANQGSEA. CDR3 nucleotides: TGCAGCGTTGTTGTGACTTCCTACGAGCAGTACTTC. It yields the protein CSVVVTSYEQYF.

V gene TRBV6-2 or TRBV6-3 combines with J gene TRBJ1-5; 8 nucleotides align to TRBD1. V gave up 5 bases and J gave up 6 bases; unmatched junction bases: 9. The CDR3 loop spans 15 amino acids. The germline gives CDR1 MNHEY, CDR2 SVGEGT. The CDR3 DNA reads as TGTGCCAGCAGTCCGACAGGGGCGGCATTTCAGCCCCAGCATTTT. Residues: CASSPTGAAFQPQHF.

The chain couples TRBV9 to TRBJ1-6; no firm D call. The ends were cut back, 3 bases at V and 2 bases at J, with 6 bases in the middle. Germline lookup yields CDR1 SGDLS and CDR2 YYNGEE. The CDR3 is 14 amino acids. This CDR3 reads CASSAETYNSPLHF. DNA of the CDR3: TGTGCCAGCAGCGCCGAAACCTATAATTCACCCCTCCACTTT.

The J gene is TRBJ2-7, the V gene TRBV11-2; TRBD1 matches 11 bases. With 5 bases clipped from V and 2 bases from J, the junction kept 11 bases outside the gene matches. CDR3 size: 17 residues. Per germline, CDR1 SGHAT and CDR2 FQNNGV. The CDR3 here is CASSPRTGGGLTYEQYF. Here the CDR3 DNA reads TGTGCCAGCAGCCCTCGGACAGGGGGCGGGTTAACCTACGAGCAGTACTTC.

In its sample, this clonotype was seen many times. The V gene is TRBV12-3 or TRBV12-4, the J gene TRBJ2-7, with 8 positions matching TRBD1. The CDR3 runs to 14 residues. The J segment lost 3 bases and the V segment lost 2 bases, leaving 3 bases of the junction unmatched. The CDR3 DNA follows: TGTGCCAGCAGTTTAAGCACAGGGGGCTACGAGCAGTACTTC. It codes for CASSLSTGGYEQYF.

This clonotype was seen at least ten times. The CDR3 region is CASSVLPSYEQYF. The CDR3 DNA sequence: TGTGCCTCCAGTGTACTTCCCTCCTACGAGCAGTACTTC. The chain links TRBV28 to TRBJ2-7; the D is unclear. Germline V gene lookup returns CDR1 MDHEN and CDR2 SYDVKM. The V end was cut by 11 bases, the J end by 0 bases, with 14 bases between. The CDR3 has 13 amino acids.

About this clonotype itself: The junction and the germline gene differ at one end; a read error may be behind it. The gene calls are TRBV9 and TRBJ1-6; 8 bases agree with TRBD1. Germline loops: CDR1 SGDLS, CDR2 YYNGEE. This CDR3 spans 14 amino acids. The chain's CDR3 is CASTLTGENSPLHF. The CDR3 DNA is TGTGCCAGCACCTTGACAGGGGAAAATTCGCCCCTCCACTTT.

Comments on this clonotype: This sequence may be a read error, since a much larger clone differs from it by one base. The chain links TRBV28 to TRBJ2-7, with TRBD2 matching over 8 bases. CDR1 is MDHEN, CDR2 SYDVKM, per germline. J was trimmed by 5 bases and V by 4 bases; bases with no gene match: 7. CDR3 length: 14 residues. The DNA for the CDR3 is TGTGCCAGCAGTTACAGCGGGAGTGTCCACGAGCAGTACTTC. Translating gives CASSYSGSVHEQYF.

The table lists this clonotype with a few counts. The chain uses TRBV4-3 and TRBJ1-1, with TRBD1 identical over 9 bases. There are 15 residues in the CDR3. Germline assignment: CDR1 LGHNA and CDR2 YSLEER. Unmatched junction bases numbered 4, after V lost 3 bases and J lost 2 bases. CDR3 sequence reads: CASSQDRGPNTEAFF. The DNA of the CDR3 is TGCGCCAGCAGCCAGGACAGGGGACCCAACACTGAAGCTTTCTTT.

This clonotype was counted at least ten times. This chain uses TRBV24-1 with TRBJ2-2; TRBD2 is a possible D gene (6 bases). Germline values: CDR1 KGHDR, CDR2 SFDVKD. V lost 8 bases and J lost 5, with 14 bases in between. The CDR3 length is 14 residues. The CDR3 sequence is CATNTGTETGELFF. As DNA, the CDR3 is TGTGCCACCAACACCGGGACTGAGACCGGGGAGCTGTTTTTT.

This chain connects TRBV25-1 to TRBJ2-5; no reliable D call. The CDR3 sequence is 13 residues long. Trimming left V 1 base short and J 4 bases short, with 7 bases between. CDR1 and CDR2 (germline): MGHDK, SYGVNS. CDR3 in amino acids: CASSELGLETQYF. CDR3 nucleotides: TGTGCCAGCAGTGAATTGGGGTTAGAGACCCAGTACTTC.

This clonotype was picked up many times. The rearrangement joins TRBV12-3 or TRBV12-4 to TRBJ2-5; tentatively, D is TRBD1 or TRBD2 (5 bases each). The CDR3 has 13 residues. With 5 bases removed from V and 1 base from J, the gap between germline ends came to 8 bases. CDR3 loop: CASSGDGQETQYF. Here the CDR3 DNA reads TGTGCCAGCAGTGGGGACGGCCAAGAGACCCAGTACTTC.

This clonotype was seen ten or more times. J is TRBJ2-5 and V is TRBV20-1; D might be TRBD1 (5 bases). The V and J ends lost 6 bases and 0 bases respectively, with 11 bases between them. Per germline, CDR1 DFQATT and CDR2 SNEGSKA (reference sequence). The CDR3 runs 13 residues. DNA for the CDR3: TGCAGTGCAAAAACAGGATACCAAGAGACCCAGTACTTC. It encodes CSAKTGYQETQYF.

The rearrangement joins TRBV4-1 to TRBJ2-5, with a weak D call TRBD1 (6 bases). Germline assignment: CDR1 MGHRA and CDR2 YSYEKL. This CDR3 has 15 amino acids. Trimming removed 0 bases from V and 4 bases from J, with 12 bases in between. The CDR3 loop is CASSQDIQGPETQYF. As DNA, the CDR3 is TGCGCCAGCAGCCAAGATATACAGGGCCCAGAGACCCAGTACTTC.

Many counts were recorded for this clonotype. The chain is built from TRBV27 and TRBJ2-7; D is perhaps TRBD1 (7 bases). The CDR3 spans 14 residues. CDR1 MNHEY and CDR2 SMNVEV come from the germline V gene (reference sequence). The V end lost 4 bases, the J end lost 3 bases, and 13 bases lay between the germline ends. The CDR3 is CASSYRQGGYEQYF. CDR3 DNA sequence: TGTGCCAGCAGTTACCGTCAGGGGGGCTACGAGCAGTACTTC.

This clonotype was seen at least ten times. The V and J genes are TRBV12-3 or TRBV12-4 and TRBJ1-1; no clear D gene. The V gene lost 1 base and the J gene lost 1 base, with 7 bases spanning the gap. The CDR3 is 14 residues long. The CDR3 nucleotides are TGTGCCAGCAGTTTAGGAGGTTCGAACACTGAAGCTTTCTTT. Amino acid sequence: CASSLGGSNTEAFF.

The genes are TRBV12-3 or TRBV12-4 and TRBJ2-7, with TRBD2 as a possible D gene (5 bases). CDR3 length: 13 amino acids. In DNA, the CDR3 is TGTGCTTCGCAAGCGGATCCGCGTAACGAGCAGTACTTC. Amino acids: CASQADPRNEQYF.